This T cell receptor (beta chain) appears in the sequencing data of a study of T cell responses to AZD1222 COVID-19 vaccine. Study-level results: Spike-wide vaccine-associated CD4 TCRs dominated at 160-218 and 743-854.

The CDR3 totals 15 residues. V shed 2 bases and J 7 bases; nucleotides not matched to a gene: 8. Germline V CDR1 and CDR2: SGHDT, YYEEEE. This table comes from immunoSEQ multiplex PCR, and its TCRdb copy is limited to in-frame clones, with some not included. The table lists tens of thousands of clones, less than 90% of them singletons, with 7% in the top ten. To note about this clone: Its cognate antigen is unknown.

This receptor was obtained from an adult in good health. The V and J genes are TRBV5-6 and TRBJ2-1; 8 bases agree with TRBD1. Source: peripheral blood, taken on day 0 of AZD1222 vaccination. CDR3 DNA: TGTGCCAGCAGCTTAGCAGGGGGCGGTTTTAATGAGCAGTTCTTC. It encodes CASSLAGGGFNEQFF. Together with reference TRBV5-6 and TRBJ2-1, the CDR3 gives the full variable domain: DAGVTQSPTHLIKTRGQQVTLRCSPKSGHDTVSWYQQALGQGPQFIFQYYEEEERQRGNFPDRFSGHQFPNYSSELNVNALLLGDSALYLCASSLAGGGFNEQFFGPGTRLTVL.